Each of the 26 T cell receptor beta chains below was sequenced from the same sample in a study of T cells after yellow fever vaccination (dated by TCRdb to the late 2010s). Library construction relied on 5' RACE. Sequenced on an Illumina HiSeq 2500. TCRdb applied fastp at Q25 and MiXCR to the public reads, then kept only in-frame beta chains. One record per CDR3 amino acid sequence lists the most common genes and DNA. This sample has approximately 180,000 distinct CDR3 sequences in its table, and 6.2% of those were observed once. The ten biggest clones cover 2.9% of the sample. Explained via the paper, the treatment or condition label denotes: live attenuated yellow fever vaccine strain. Sample: CD4+ T cells sorted from PBMCs, taken on the day of the first yellow fever vaccination. The source is a man between 18 and 35 years old who received the YFV17D yellow fever vaccine.

This clonotype was observed at least ten times. The chain uses TRBV4-2 and TRBJ2-7, with D possibly TRBD1 on 6 matching bases. The germline V and J ends were trimmed by 5 bases and 1 base, with 9 bases remaining between them. The CDR3 extends over 13 amino acids. The germline V gene has CDR1 LGHNA and CDR2 YNFKEQ. The CDR3, as DNA: TGTGCCAGCAGCTCTGGACAGTCCTACGAGCAGTACTTC. Protein sequence: CASSSGQSYEQYF.

The sample holds many counts of this clonotype. CDR3 sequence reads: CASSLEKGYGYTF. The CDR3 DNA sequence: TGCGCCAGCAGCTTGGAGAAAGGCTATGGCTACACCTTC. The chain employs TRBV5-1 and TRBJ1-2; no clear D. Germline CDR1 and CDR2: SGHRS and YFSETQ. Trimming took off 0 bases at V and 4 bases at J, with 7 bases between the two ends. The CDR3 sequence is 13 residues long.

This clonotype appeared a few times. This chain uses TRBV5-1 with TRBJ2-3; a weak D match, TRBD2 (5 bases). Trimming removed 0 bases from V and 3 bases from J, with 14 bases in between. In germline, CDR1 is SGHRS, CDR2 YFSETQ. The CDR3 has 16 residues. The CDR3 protein is CASSLGESRRTDTQYF. CDR3 coding DNA: TGCGCCAGCAGCTTGGGGGAGTCTCGTCGGACAGATACGCAGTATTTT.

This rearrangement joins TRBV20-1 to TRBJ1-2; possible D gene TRBD1, 5 bases. This CDR3 is 11 amino acids long. V was clipped by 2 bases and J by 7 bases, with 8 bases between them. Germline CDR1 is DFQATT and CDR2 is SNEGSKA (reference sequence). The CDR3 protein is CSARPRAGYTF. The CDR3 DNA sequence: TGCAGTGCTAGACCCAGGGCTGGCTACACCTTC.

This chain joins TRBV7-2 and TRBJ1-3; D gene uncertain. The V end was cut by 0 bases, the J end by 4 bases, with 10 bases between. CDR1 SGHTA and CDR2 FQGNSA come from the germline V gene. The CDR3 runs 15 residues. CDR3 sequence reads: CASSLAGVKGNTIYF. CDR3 coding DNA: TGTGCCAGCAGCTTAGCTGGGGTTAAGGGAAACACCATATATTTT.

V and J are TRBV7-2 and TRBJ1-2, with D uncertain. The CDR3 is 15 residues long. Germline V gene data show CDR1 as SGHTA and CDR2 as FQGNSA. Trimming pared 5 bases from V and 1 base from J, leaving 14 bases between. Here the CDR3 reads CASSPPSAFNYGYTF. DNA of the CDR3: TGTGCCAGCAGCCCGCCTTCAGCGTTTAACTATGGCTACACCTTC.

This clonotype has a count of ten or more. The chain links TRBV29-1 to TRBJ1-1; perhaps TRBD1 as D (5 bases). The CDR3 runs to 14 residues. V dropped 4 bases and J dropped 0 bases, with 12 bases sitting between them. CDR1 and CDR2 (germline): SQVTM, ANQGSEA. The CDR3 sequence is CSVAKQEMNTEAFF. The CDR3 DNA is TGCAGCGTTGCCAAACAGGAGATGAACACTGAAGCTTTCTTT.

This clonotype was recorded many times. The genes are TRBV7-2 and TRBJ2-5, with 9 bases matching TRBD1. Per germline, CDR1 SGHTA and CDR2 FQGNSA. The CDR3 loop spans 14 amino acids. V lost 4 bases to trimming and J lost 6 bases; unmatched junction nucleotides: 6. CDR3 amino acids: CASSSLGTGKTQYF. The CDR3 nucleotides are TGTGCCAGCAGCTCATTGGGGACAGGGAAGACCCAGTACTTC.

This clonotype was detected only a few times. The CDR3 DNA sequence: TGTGCCAGCAGTACAGGGTCAGACGAGCAGTACTTC. Translation: CASSTGSDEQYF. The chain uses TRBV7-2 and TRBJ2-7, with TRBD1 as a possible D gene (6 bases). The CDR3 runs 12 residues. The germline gives CDR1 SGHTA, CDR2 FQGNSA. The V end was cut by 6 bases, the J end by 5 bases, with 11 bases between.

This clonotype was seen many times. For the CDR3, the DNA is TGTGCCACCAGCAGAGATGTACAGGGCCCTGAAGCTTTCTTT. It yields the protein CATSRDVQGPEAFF. V is TRBV15 and J is TRBJ1-1, with a tentative D call TRBD1 (6 bases). V was shortened by 0 bases and J by 6 bases, with 11 bases between the two germline ends. The CDR3 spans 14 residues. The germline gives CDR1 LNHNV, CDR2 YYDKDF (reference sequence).

This clonotype has a count of ten or more. The chain joins TRBV19 to TRBJ2-5; 12 bases align to TRBD2. Trimming cost V 4 bases and J 4 bases; bases outside gene matches: 7. This CDR3 has 16 residues. Germline CDR1 is LNHDA and CDR2 is SQIVND (reference sequence). The CDR3 DNA follows: TGTGCCAGTAGTAGGGAGACTAGCGGGGGAGGAGAGACCCAGTACTTC. This gives the protein CASSRETSGGGETQYF.

This clonotype was counted a few times. This chain links TRBV7-2 with TRBJ2-7, with 9 bases fitting TRBD1. The germline CDR1 and CDR2 sequences are SGHTA and FQGNSA. This CDR3 spans 14 amino acids. Germline trimming cut 1 base from V and 5 bases from J; bases unmatched to any gene: 3. The CDR3 DNA sequence: TGTGCCAGCAGCTTAGTCTGGACAGGGGACGAGCAGTACTTC. This gives the protein CASSLVWTGDEQYF.

The table lists this clonotype with many counts. In DNA form, the CDR3 reads TGTGCCAGCAGCCCGGGGGGCGTGTCCAATGAGCAGTTCTTC. Its protein is CASSPGGVSNEQFF. The chain has TRBV9 and TRBJ2-1; tentative D call: TRBD2 (7 bases). The CDR3 runs 14 residues. The V and J ends lost 4 bases and 6 bases respectively, with 14 bases between them. Germline values: CDR1 SGDLS, CDR2 YYNGEE.

V and J are TRBV4-1 and TRBJ2-6; TRBD2 matches 11 bases. Per the germline V gene, CDR1 is MGHRA and CDR2 is YSYEKL. The CDR3 is 19 amino acids. Trimming at V came to 7 bases and at J to 0 bases, leaving 11 bases not matched to a gene. The chain's CDR3 is CASTRYPGLADSGANVLTF. The CDR3 nucleotides are TGCGCCAGCACCCGATACCCGGGACTAGCGGACTCTGGGGCCAACGTCCTGACTTTC.

This sequence joins TRBV20-1 and TRBJ2-7; 11 nucleotides align to TRBD2. Germline CDR1 is DFQATT and CDR2 is SNEGSKA (reference sequence). V trimming: 5 bases; J trimming: 0 bases; junction bases outside the gene matches: 6. CDR3 length equals 15 residues. The CDR3 nucleotides are TGCAGTGCTCTTCGACTAGCGGGGAGCTCCTACGAGCAGTACTTC. The encoded protein is CSALRLAGSSYEQYF.

The table lists this clonotype with many counts. The chain recombines TRBV7-2 with TRBJ2-1; 9 nucleotides line up with TRBD2. Germline V CDR1 and CDR2: SGHTA, FQGNSA. V trimming: 3 bases; J trimming: 0 bases; junction bases outside the gene matches: 3. The CDR3 is 16 amino acids. DNA of the CDR3: TGTGCCAGCAGCTTTATAGCGGGGGACTCCTACAATGAGCAGTTCTTC. Protein product: CASSFIAGDSYNEQFF.

DNA of the CDR3: TGTGCCAGCAGCTCCCAGGGGGTTATCTCTGGAAACACCATATATTTT. Translated: CASSSQGVISGNTIYF. The genes are TRBV5-4 and TRBJ1-3; 7 bases fit TRBD1. V was clipped by 3 bases and J by 0 bases; unmatched bases: 6. The CDR3 loop spans 16 amino acids. CDR1 SGHNT and CDR2 YYREEE come from the germline V gene (reference sequence).

This clonotype has a count of ten or more. The chain recombines TRBV7-2 with TRBJ2-5; TRBD2 might be the D (6 bases). Germline CDR1 reads SGHTA; CDR2 reads FQGNSA. Trimming took off 5 bases at V and 5 bases at J, with 21 bases between the two ends. This CDR3 contains 16 residues. The CDR3: CASSPLNFGGAETQYF. CDR3 DNA: TGTGCCAGCAGCCCATTAAACTTCGGGGGTGCGGAGACCCAGTACTTC.

The sample holds a few counts of this clonotype. The chain couples TRBV20-1 to TRBJ2-3, with 9 bases matching TRBD2. V trimming: 1 base; J trimming: 4 bases; junction bases outside the gene matches: 6. Germline V gene lookup returns CDR1 DFQATT and CDR2 SNEGSKA (reference sequence). This CDR3 is built from 15 residues. CDR3 sequence (DNA): TGCAGTGCTAGAGTAGGGCGGGGGGGGTCAGATACGCAGTATTTT. It codes for CSARVGRGGSDTQYF.

This clonotype occurred a few times. This chain connects TRBV5-6 to TRBJ2-5; D gene unclear. The length of the CDR3 is 14 residues. CDR1 is SGHDT and CDR2 is YYEEEE in the germline V gene. The germline V and J ends were trimmed by 3 bases and 1 base, with 10 bases remaining between them. The CDR3 reads CASSSGPFQETQYF. The CDR3 nucleotides are TGTGCCAGCAGCTCCGGACCCTTCCAAGAGACCCAGTACTTC.

This clonotype was found a few times. V and J are TRBV6-1 and TRBJ1-4; perhaps TRBD1 as D (6 bases). This CDR3 region has 14 residues. Between the trimmed V and J ends, which lost 6 bases and 7 bases, there was a span of 15 bases. CDR1 and CDR2 (germline): MNHNS, SASEGT. The chain's CDR3 is CASSSGARGEKLFF. CDR3 in DNA: TGTGCCAGCAGCTCCGGGGCCAGGGGTGAAAAACTGTTTTTT.

This clonotype was seen many times. This chain connects TRBV5-1 to TRBJ2-4; maybe TRBD1 (5 bases). V dropped 0 bases and J dropped 11 bases, with 15 bases sitting between them. Germline V gene sequence: CDR1 SGHRS, CDR2 YFSETQ. The CDR3 sequence is 14 residues long. CDR3: CASSLGVYQGFQYF. The DNA of the CDR3 is TGCGCCAGCAGCTTGGGGGTATACCAGGGATTTCAGTACTTC.

The V gene is TRBV27, the J gene TRBJ1-2, with D perhaps matching TRBD1 (5 bases). CDR1 and CDR2 from the germline V gene are MNHEY and SMNVEV (reference sequence). Trimming pared 5 bases from V and 4 bases from J, leaving 20 bases between. This CDR3 has 16 amino acids. The CDR3 region has the DNA TGTGCCAGCAGTGCTTATTTCTCGGGACCGATCTATGGCTACACCTTC. Translation gives CASSAYFSGPIYGYTF.

This clonotype was observed at least ten times. CDR3 DNA sequence: TGTGCCAGCAGTTCCAGGGAGGGGGGGTTTATGAAGCAGTACTTC. Residues: CASSSREGGFMKQYF. The V call is TRBV12-3 or TRBV12-4, the J call TRBJ2-7, with D maybe TRBD2 (7 bases). V was pared by 4 bases and J by 8 bases, with 21 bases between. The CDR3 has 15 amino acids.

As regards this clonotype: Possible read error: a much larger clone is one base away. CDR3 protein: CASRQGSSYNEQFF. The CDR3 DNA reads as TGTGCCAGCAGGCAAGGAAGCTCATACAATGAGCAGTTCTTC. The V call is TRBV3-1, the J call TRBJ2-1; D ambiguous. Germline V gives CDR1 LGHDT, CDR2 YNNKEL (reference sequence). The CDR3 extends over 14 amino acids.

The table lists this clonotype with many counts. The J gene is TRBJ2-5, the V gene TRBV7-2; 8 bases match TRBD1. The trim removed 4 bases at V and 5 bases at J, leaving 3 bases unmatched. Germline lookup yields CDR1 SGHTA and CDR2 FQGNSA. The CDR3 runs 13 residues. The CDR3 DNA follows: TGTGCCAGCAGCTCCGACAGGGGTGAGACCCAGTACTTC. Amino acids: CASSSDRGETQYF.